This T cell receptor beta chain came from a study of blood T cell repertoires in COVID-19. A few counts support this clone. Germline-derived CDR1 and CDR2 are KGHDR and SFDVKD. The CDR3 runs 14 residues. J lost 8 bases, V lost 7 bases, and 8 bases had no gene match. This table comes from immunoSEQ multiplex PCR, and its TCRdb copy is limited to in-frame clones, with some not included. The table shows 200,000 to 250,000 clones, with over 75% occurring only once. The sample comprised PBMCs or T cells enriched from blood (not recorded which). The source is a man aged 30-40 years with acute COVID-19. The J gene is TRBJ2-1, the V gene TRBV24-1; 9 bases are shared with TRBD1. The CDR3: CATSRDRVSDEQFF. CDR3 coding DNA: TGTGCCACCAGCCGGGACAGGGTGAGCGATGAGCAGTTCTTC.